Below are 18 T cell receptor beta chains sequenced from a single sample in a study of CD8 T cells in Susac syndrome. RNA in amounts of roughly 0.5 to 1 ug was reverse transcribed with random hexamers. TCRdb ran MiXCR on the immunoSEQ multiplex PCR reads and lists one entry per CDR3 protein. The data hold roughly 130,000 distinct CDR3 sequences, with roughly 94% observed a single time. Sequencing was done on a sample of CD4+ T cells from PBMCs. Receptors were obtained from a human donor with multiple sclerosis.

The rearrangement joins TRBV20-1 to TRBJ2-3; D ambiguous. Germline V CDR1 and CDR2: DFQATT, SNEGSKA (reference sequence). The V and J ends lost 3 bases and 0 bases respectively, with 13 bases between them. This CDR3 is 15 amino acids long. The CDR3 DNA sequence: TGCAGTGCTAGGAAGGCCCGGAAGAGCACAGATACGCAGTATTTT. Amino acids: CSARKARKSTDTQYF.

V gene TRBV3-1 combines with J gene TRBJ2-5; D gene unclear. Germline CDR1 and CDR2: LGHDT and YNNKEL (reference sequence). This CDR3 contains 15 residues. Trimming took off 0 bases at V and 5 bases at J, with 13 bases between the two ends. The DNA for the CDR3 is TGTGCCAGCAGCCAAGATCCTTTATTCGGCGAGACCCAGTACTTC. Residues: CASSQDPLFGETQYF.

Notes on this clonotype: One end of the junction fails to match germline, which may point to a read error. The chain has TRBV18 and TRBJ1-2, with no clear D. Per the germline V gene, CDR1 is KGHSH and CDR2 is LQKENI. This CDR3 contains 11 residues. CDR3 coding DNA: TGTGCCAGCTCACCACGGCCCGGTACCCCCTTC. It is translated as CASSPRPGTPF.

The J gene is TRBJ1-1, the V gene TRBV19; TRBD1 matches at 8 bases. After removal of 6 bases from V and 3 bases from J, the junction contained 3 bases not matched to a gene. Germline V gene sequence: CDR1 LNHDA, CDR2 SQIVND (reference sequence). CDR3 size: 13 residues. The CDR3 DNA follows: TGTGCCAGTAGCTCGGACAGGGACACTGAAGCTTTCTTT. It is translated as CASSSDRDTEAFF.

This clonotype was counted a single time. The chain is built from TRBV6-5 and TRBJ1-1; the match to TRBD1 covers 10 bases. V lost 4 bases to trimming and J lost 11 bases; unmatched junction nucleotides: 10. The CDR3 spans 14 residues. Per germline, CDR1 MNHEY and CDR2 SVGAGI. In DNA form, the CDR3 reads TGTGCCAGCAGTTCCCCCGACAGGGGGCCCGTCGCTTTCTTT. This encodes CASSSPDRGPVAFF.

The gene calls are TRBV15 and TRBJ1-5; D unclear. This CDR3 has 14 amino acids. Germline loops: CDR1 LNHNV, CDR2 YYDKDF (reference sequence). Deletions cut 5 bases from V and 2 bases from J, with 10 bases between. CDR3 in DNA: TGTGCCACCAGCTTGGACCGAGGCAATCAGCCCCAGCATTTT. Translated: CATSLDRGNQPQHF.

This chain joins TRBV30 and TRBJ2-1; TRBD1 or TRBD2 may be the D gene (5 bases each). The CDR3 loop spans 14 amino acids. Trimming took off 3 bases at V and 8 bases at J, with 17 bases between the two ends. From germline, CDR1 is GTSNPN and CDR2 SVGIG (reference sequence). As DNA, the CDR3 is TGTGCCTGGAGGTGGGGCGGGCTTGTTGATGAGCAGTTCTTC. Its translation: CAWRWGGLVDEQFF.

The CDR3 DNA reads TGTGCCTGGGTGAAAAACACTGAAGCTTTCTTT. Its protein product is CAWVKNTEAFF. The chain is built from TRBV30 and TRBJ1-1; D ambiguous. The CDR3 sequence is 11 residues long. V was pared by 5 bases and J by 2 bases, with 6 bases between. CDR1 GTSNPN and CDR2 SVGIG come from the germline V gene (reference sequence).

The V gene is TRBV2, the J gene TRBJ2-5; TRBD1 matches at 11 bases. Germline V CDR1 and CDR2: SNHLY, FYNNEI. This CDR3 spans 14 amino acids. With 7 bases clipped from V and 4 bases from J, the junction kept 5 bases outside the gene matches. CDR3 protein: CASIVGTGGETQYF. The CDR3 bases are TGTGCCAGCATCGTCGGGACAGGGGGAGAGACCCAGTACTTC. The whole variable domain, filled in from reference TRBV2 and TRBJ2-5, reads EPEVTQTPSHQVTQMGQEVILRCVPISNHLYFYWYRQILGQKVEFLVSFYNNEISEKSEIFDDQFSVERPDGSNFTLKIRSTKLEDSAMYFCASIVGTGGETQYFGPGTRLLVL.

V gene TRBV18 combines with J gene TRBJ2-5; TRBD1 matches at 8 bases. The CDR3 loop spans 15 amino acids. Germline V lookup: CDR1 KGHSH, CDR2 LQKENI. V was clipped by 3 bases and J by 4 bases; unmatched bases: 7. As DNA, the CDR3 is TGTGCCAGCTCACCTCCGTTGACAGGGGTAGAGACCCAGTACTTC. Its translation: CASSPPLTGVETQYF.

The CDR3 loop is CASRLPGTEAFF. The CDR3, as DNA: TGTGCCAGCCGCCTTCCCGGGACTGAAGCTTTCTTT. This chain links TRBV2 with TRBJ1-1; unclear D gene. CDR1 SNHLY and CDR2 FYNNEI come from the germline V gene. Between the trimmed V and J ends, which lost 8 bases and 5 bases, there was a span of 12 bases. The CDR3 consists of 12 residues.

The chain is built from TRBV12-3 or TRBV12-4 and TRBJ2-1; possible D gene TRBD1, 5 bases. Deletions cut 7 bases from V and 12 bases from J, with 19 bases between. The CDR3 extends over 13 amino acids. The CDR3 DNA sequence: TGTGCCAGCACCCCCCAGGGTTTGGAGTGGCAGTTCTTC. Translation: CASTPQGLEWQFF.

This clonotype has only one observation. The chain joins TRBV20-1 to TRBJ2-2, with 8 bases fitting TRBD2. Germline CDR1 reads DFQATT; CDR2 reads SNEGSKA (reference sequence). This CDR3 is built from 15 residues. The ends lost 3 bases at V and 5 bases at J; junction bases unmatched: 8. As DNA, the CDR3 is TGCAGTGCTAGTCCAGCGGGAGTGTGGACCGGGGAGCTGTTTTTT. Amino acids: CSASPAGVWTGELFF.

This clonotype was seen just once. The CDR3 DNA sequence: TGTGCCAGCAGCCAAGACGCCGCACACCCCTACGAGCAGTACTTC. Translated: CASSQDAAHPYEQYF. J is TRBJ2-7 and V is TRBV3-1; no definite D call. V lost 0 bases to trimming and J lost 2 bases, with 11 bases between them. The CDR3 totals 15 residues. Germline V gives CDR1 LGHDT, CDR2 YNNKEL (reference sequence).

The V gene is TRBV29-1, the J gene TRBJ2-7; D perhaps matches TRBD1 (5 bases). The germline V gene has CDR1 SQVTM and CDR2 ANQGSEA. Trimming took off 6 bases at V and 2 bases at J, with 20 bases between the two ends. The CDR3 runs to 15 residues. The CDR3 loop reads CSVYLEDSAPYEQYF. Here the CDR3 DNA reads TGCAGCGTCTATTTAGAAGACAGTGCACCCTACGAGCAGTACTTC.

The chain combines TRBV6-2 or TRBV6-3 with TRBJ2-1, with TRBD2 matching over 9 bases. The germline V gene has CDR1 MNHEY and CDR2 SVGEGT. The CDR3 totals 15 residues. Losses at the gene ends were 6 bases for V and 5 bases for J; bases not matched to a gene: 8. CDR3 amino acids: CASSRGTSPNNEQFF. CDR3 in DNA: TGTGCCAGCAGCAGGGGGACTAGCCCTAACAATGAGCAGTTCTTC.

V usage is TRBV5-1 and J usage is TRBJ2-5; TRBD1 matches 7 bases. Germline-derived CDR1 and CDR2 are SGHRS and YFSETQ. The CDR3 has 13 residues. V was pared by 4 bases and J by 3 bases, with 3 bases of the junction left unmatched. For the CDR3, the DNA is TGCGCCAGCAGCCCGGGACAGAAAGAGACCCAGTACTTC. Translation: CASSPGQKETQYF.

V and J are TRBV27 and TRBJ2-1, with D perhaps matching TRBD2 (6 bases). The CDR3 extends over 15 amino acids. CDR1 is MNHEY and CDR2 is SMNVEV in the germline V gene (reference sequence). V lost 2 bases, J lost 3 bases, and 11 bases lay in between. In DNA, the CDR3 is TGTGCCAGCAGTTTAAGTAGCGGAATCTACAATGAGCAGTTCTTC. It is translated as CASSLSSGIYNEQFF.